This T cell receptor (beta chain) was profiled in a study of cytomegalovirus exposure and HLA in healthy donors. The study, taken as a whole, reports: Researchers reported in a later analysis that a missense DCLRE1C variant was tied to TCR beta V- and J-gene trimming. Reports described diagnosis of cytomegalovirus status by the classifier as highly specific and sensitive. A few of the chains that were CMV-associated were confirmed in vitro to be specific for CMV antigens.

The germline gives CDR1 SGHNT, CDR2 YENEEA. With V trimmed by 5 bases and J by 0 bases, 2 bases remained unmatched. The length of the CDR3 is 14 residues. Use of 60 Vbeta and 13 Jbeta primers characterized the PCR. Clones were read by immunoSEQ multiplex PCR, and TCRdb kept only the in-frame ones, dropping some. The table lists around 100,000 clones, more than 65% of them singletons. To note about this clone: The antigen remains unidentified.

The gene calls are TRBV11-3 and TRBJ2-3, with TRBD2 identical over 7 bases. Sequencing was carried out using PBMCs. The TCR sequence derives from a woman in her twenties or thirties in good health and CMV-seronegative. CDR3 in DNA: TGTGCCAGCAGCCTTAGCGGGAGCACAGATACGCAGTATTTT. Translated: CASSLSGSTDTQYF.